Below, 26 T cell receptor beta chains from the same sample are listed, as sequenced in a study of metastatic and nonmetastatic thyroid tumors. Among the patients, none had received any treatment before thyroid surgery. TCRdb re-processed the PCR reads through MiXCR. The sample yields tens of thousands of clones, about 4.3% seen once. What was sequenced was blood. Source of these receptors: a female donor with papillary thyroid cancer or a benign thyroid nodule (not recorded which). Some clones in this sample may be carry-over from other donors' samples.

In its sample, this clone was seen many times. V and J are TRBV7-9 and TRBJ2-2, with a weak D call TRBD1 (5 bases). V was clipped by 5 bases and J by 1 base, with 5 bases between them. CDR3 size: 13 residues. CDR1 is SEHNR and CDR2 is FQNEAQ in the germline V gene (reference sequence). This CDR3 reads CASSDRNTGELFF. CDR3 in DNA: TGTGCCAGCAGCGACAGGAACACCGGGGAGCTGTTTTTT. Full variable domain (rest looked up from reference TRBV7-9 and TRBJ2-2): DTGVSQNPRHKITKRGQNVTFRCDPISEHNRLYWYRQTLGQGPEFLTYFQNEAQLEKSRLLSDRFSAERPKGSFSTLEIQRTEQGDSAMYLCASSDRNTGELFFGEGSRLTVL.

To note about this clone: This may stem from a read error, because a much larger clone lies one nucleotide away. Other DNA sequences of this sample code for an identical CDR3. The chain joins TRBV18 to TRBJ2-7, with D maybe TRBD2 (6 bases). V lost 1 base and J 3 bases, leaving 13 bases between the germline ends. The CDR3 loop spans 15 amino acids. In germline, CDR1 is KGHSH, CDR2 LQKENI. CDR3 DNA sequence: TGTGCCAGCTCACCACGAGCAGGGACTTACTACGAGCAGTACTTC. Encoded protein: CASSPRAGTYYEQYF.

This clone was counted ten times or more. A clone one base away is much larger, so this may be a read error. In the same sample, other DNA sequences code for this CDR3. V gene TRBV7-9 combines with J gene TRBJ2-5, with D possibly matching TRBD1 (5 bases). The CDR3 consists of 15 residues. In germline, CDR1 is SEHNR, CDR2 FQNEAQ (reference sequence). Here the CDR3 reads CASSQDQGRQETQYF. As DNA, the CDR3 is TGCGCCAGCAGCCAGGATCAGGGCCGTCAAGAGACCCAGTACTTC.

In this sample, this clone turned up a few times. The chain uses TRBV3-1 and TRBJ2-1; tentative D call: TRBD2 (5 bases). This CDR3 has 18 residues. CDR1 and CDR2 (germline): LGHDT, YNNKEL (reference sequence). Trimming took off 2 bases at V and 0 bases at J, with 17 bases between the two ends. CDR3 nucleotide sequence: TGTGCCAGCAGCCAAACTTCAATTATGACTAACTCCTACAATGAGCAGTTCTTC. Residues: CASSQTSIMTNSYNEQFF.

This clone was counted only a few times. The junction and the germline gene differ at one end; a read error may be behind it. This sequence joins TRBV25-1 and TRBJ1-5; no definite D call. The CDR3 contains 13 residues. Germline V gene data show CDR1 as MGHDK and CDR2 as SYGVNS. The CDR3 region has the DNA TGTGACAGCAGTGGGCAAGCCAATCAGACCCAGCATTTT. Its translation is CDSSGQANQTQHF.

This clone was detected many times. The chain carries TRBV30 and TRBJ2-7; a possible D gene is TRBD1 (6 bases). Trimming removed 2 bases from V and 4 bases from J, with 15 bases in between. Germline values: CDR1 GTSNPN, CDR2 SVGIG (reference sequence). The CDR3 has 14 amino acids. The CDR3 protein is CAWSPGHVLYEQYF. The CDR3 DNA is TGTGCCTGGAGTCCGGGACACGTATTATACGAGCAGTACTTC.

This clone was found a few times. The germline gene is not matched at one end of the junction; a read error may be the cause. V and J are TRBV19 and TRBJ1-2; TRBD1 matches at 7 bases. Germline V CDR1 and CDR2: LNHDA, SQIVND (reference sequence). CDR3 size: 14 residues. The CDR3 sequence: CASSIQGEAYGYTF. In nucleotides, the CDR3 is TGTGCCAGTAGTATCCAGGGGGAGGCCTATGGATACACCTTC.

This clone has at least ten counts. V is TRBV4-1 and J is TRBJ2-5; TRBD2 might be the D (6 bases). The CDR3 covers 14 residues. Germline V gene lookup returns CDR1 MGHRA and CDR2 YSYEKL. V lost 0 bases, J lost 9 bases, and 14 bases lay in between. The CDR3 spells CASSQDSTWGAQYF. CDR3 nucleotides: TGCGCCAGCAGCCAAGATTCTACGTGGGGGGCCCAGTACTTC.

This clone has a count of ten or more. This chain links TRBV4-1 with TRBJ2-1; D is unresolved. Germline assignment: CDR1 MGHRA and CDR2 YSYEKL. CDR3 length: 14 residues. Trimming removed 6 bases from V and 0 bases from J, with 9 bases in between. CDR3 sequence (DNA): TGCGCCAGCAGTGGCTTTTCCTCCTACAATGAGCAGTTCTTC. This sequence encodes CASSGFSSYNEQFF.

Notes on this clone: This may be a read error: a much more frequent sequence differs by one nucleotide. The CDR3 here is CSVEDKGSQGYGHTF. The CDR3, as DNA: TGCAGCGTTGAAGATAAGGGAAGTCAGGGATATGGCCACACCTTC. V is TRBV29-1 and J is TRBJ1-2; TRBD1 is a possible D gene (5 bases). The germline CDR1 and CDR2 sequences are SQVTM and ANQGSEA. CDR3 length: 15 amino acids.

In this sample, this clone turned up many times. The chain is built from TRBV16 and TRBJ1-2, with TRBD1 matching 7 bases. The ends lost 4 bases at V and 1 base at J; junction bases unmatched: 9. The CDR3 is 16 residues long. Germline lookup yields CDR1 KGHSY and CDR2 FQNENV. The CDR3 protein is CASSPPGGWNNYGYTF. As DNA, the CDR3 is TGTGCCAGCAGCCCCCCAGGGGGGTGGAATAACTATGGCTACACCTTC.

This clone has a count of ten or more. The gene calls are TRBV2 and TRBJ2-2; D may match TRBD1 or TRBD2 (6 bases each). Trimming shortened V by 2 bases and J by 6 bases, and 10 bases separated the two germline ends. The CDR3 is 14 amino acids. Germline CDR1 is SNHLY and CDR2 is FYNNEI. The CDR3 reads CASSERGASGELFF. The CDR3 DNA reads TGTGCCAGCAGTGAAAGGGGGGCGTCCGGGGAGCTGTTTTTT.

This clone appeared many times. The V and J genes are TRBV30 and TRBJ2-7, with 8 bases fitting TRBD1. V gave up 2 bases and J gave up 7 bases; unmatched junction bases: 10. Per the germline V gene, CDR1 is GTSNPN and CDR2 is SVGIG (reference sequence). The CDR3 loop spans 14 amino acids. The CDR3 coding sequence is TGTGCCTGGAGTTATGGGGACAGGAAGGAGGAGCAGTACTTC. Amino acids: CAWSYGDRKEEQYF.

This chain connects TRBV19 to TRBJ1-6; D is unclear. Trimming left V 5 bases short and J 10 bases short, with 15 bases between. Per the germline V gene, CDR1 is LNHDA and CDR2 is SQIVND (reference sequence). This CDR3 spans 14 amino acids. CDR3 sequence reads: CASSHRARESPLHF. The CDR3 nucleotides are TGTGCCAGTAGTCACCGGGCCCGGGAATCACCCCTCCACTTT.

This clone is categorized as medium-sized. This chain uses TRBV19 with TRBJ1-6, with TRBD1 identical over 9 bases. Germline V gene lookup returns CDR1 LNHDA and CDR2 SQIVND (reference sequence). CDR3 size: 14 residues. Trimming removed 5 bases from V and 10 bases from J; junction bases left unmatched: 6. DNA for the CDR3: TGTGCCAGTAGTGTTACAGGGGGCGCCTCACCCCTCCACTTT. It specifies CASSVTGGASPLHF.

This clone was detected many times. Relative to the germline gene, one junction end is altered; a read error may explain this. V and J are TRBV18 and TRBJ2-7, with TRBD2 matching 10 bases. CDR1 and CDR2 (germline): KGHSH, LQKENI. CDR3 length: 15 residues. The CDR3 spells CASSLSGRFSYGQYF. CDR3 DNA sequence: TGTGCCAGCTCACTTAGCGGGAGGTTCTCCTACGGGCAGTACTTC.

This clone was picked up many times. The chain recombines TRBV25-1 with TRBJ2-7, with 9 bases identical to TRBD1. Germline values: CDR1 MGHDK, CDR2 SYGVNS. Unmatched junction bases numbered 4, after V lost 3 bases and J lost 1 base. The CDR3 is made up of 15 amino acids. The CDR3 nucleotides read TGTGCCAGCAGTGAGACAGGGGGGAAGTCCTACGAGCAGTACTTC. It specifies CASSETGGKSYEQYF.

There are many counts of this clone. The rearrangement joins TRBV27 to TRBJ2-7, with D perhaps assigned TRBD1 or TRBD2 (5 bases each). The germline V gene has CDR1 MNHEY and CDR2 SMNVEV (reference sequence). The V gene lost 5 bases and the J gene lost 2 bases, with 13 bases spanning the gap. The length of the CDR3 is 14 residues. CDR3 sequence: CASSTGRDTYEQYF. CDR3 DNA: TGTGCCAGCAGTACGGGACGAGACACCTACGAGCAGTACTTC.

Many counts were recorded for this clone. The CDR3 DNA reads as TGCAGTGCCAACCGGGGGGGGCTATGGGTGAACACTGAAGCTTTCTTT. This encodes CSANRGGLWVNTEAFF. This chain uses TRBV20-1 with TRBJ1-1, with D possibly TRBD1 on 6 matching bases. In germline, CDR1 is DFQATT, CDR2 SNEGSKA (reference sequence). The V end lost 6 bases, the J end lost 0 bases, and 20 bases lay between the germline ends. This CDR3 is 16 amino acids long.

This clone was seen at least ten times. The chain employs TRBV7-9 and TRBJ2-7, with 8 bases fitting TRBD2. Looked up from germline, CDR1 is SEHNR and CDR2 is FQNEAQ (reference sequence). The CDR3 covers 16 residues. V shed 3 bases and J 6 bases; nucleotides not matched to a gene: 13. The CDR3 region has the DNA TGTGCCAGCAGCTTCGGAAGGGGGACTAGGAGTCTCGAGCAGTACTTC. Translation: CASSFGRGTRSLEQYF.

This clone has a count of ten or more. The chain joins TRBV30 to TRBJ1-3; TRBD1 matches 8 bases. Per germline, CDR1 GTSNPN and CDR2 SVGIG (reference sequence). The CDR3 is 14 amino acids. V lost 5 bases and J lost 5; bases outside the gene matches: 8. The CDR3 bases are TGTGCCTGGGACCGCGGACAGGGAAGAAACACCATATATTTT. Protein sequence: CAWDRGQGRNTIYF.

This clone appeared a few times. A much larger clone lies a single base off, so this may be a read error. The chain uses TRBV29-1 and TRBJ1-2; tentative D call: TRBD1 (5 bases). Germline CDR1 is SQVTM and CDR2 is ANQGSEA. The CDR3 has 10 residues. V dropped 5 bases and J dropped 12 bases, with 13 bases sitting between them. As DNA, the CDR3 is TGCAGCGTTTACAGCTCGGGGCACACCTTC. Its protein is CSVYSSGHTF.

This clone was seen many times. This chain joins TRBV7-2 and TRBJ1-1, with TRBD1 identical over 7 bases. V lost 5 bases and J lost 0; bases outside the gene matches: 3. CDR3 length: 14 amino acids. Germline loops: CDR1 SGHTA, CDR2 FQGNSA. The CDR3 sequence is CASSRGPMNTEAFF. In nucleotides, the CDR3 is TGTGCCAGCAGCAGGGGGCCGATGAACACTGAAGCTTTCTTT.

This clone was recorded at least ten times. The genes are TRBV25-1 and TRBJ1-2; a weak D match, TRBD1 (6 bases). The CDR3 length is 12 residues. CDR1 and CDR2 from the germline V gene are MGHDK and SYGVNS. Trimming took off 8 bases at V and 6 bases at J, with 13 bases between the two ends. Here the CDR3 reads CASSPTGDGYTF. The CDR3 DNA reads TGTGCCAGCTCTCCGACAGGAGATGGCTACACCTTC.

This clone was counted only a few times. The chain is built from TRBV7-3 and TRBJ2-2, with D unclear. CDR3 length equals 13 residues. V lost 5 bases and J lost 0, with 4 bases in between. Germline CDR1 reads SGHTA; CDR2 reads FQGTGA. CDR3 region: CASSRSNTGELFF. The CDR3 nucleotides read TGTGCCAGCAGCCGTTCGAACACCGGGGAGCTGTTTTTT.

The V and J genes are TRBV2 and TRBJ2-3; either TRBD1 or TRBD2 may supply D (5 bases each). Trimming pared 0 bases from V and 0 bases from J, leaving 13 bases between. The CDR3 runs 17 residues. Germline V gene data show CDR1 as SNHLY and CDR2 as FYNNEI. CDR3 residues: CASSEAGANPSTDTQYF. The CDR3 bases are TGTGCCAGCAGTGAAGCCGGGGCAAATCCTAGCACAGATACGCAGTATTTT.